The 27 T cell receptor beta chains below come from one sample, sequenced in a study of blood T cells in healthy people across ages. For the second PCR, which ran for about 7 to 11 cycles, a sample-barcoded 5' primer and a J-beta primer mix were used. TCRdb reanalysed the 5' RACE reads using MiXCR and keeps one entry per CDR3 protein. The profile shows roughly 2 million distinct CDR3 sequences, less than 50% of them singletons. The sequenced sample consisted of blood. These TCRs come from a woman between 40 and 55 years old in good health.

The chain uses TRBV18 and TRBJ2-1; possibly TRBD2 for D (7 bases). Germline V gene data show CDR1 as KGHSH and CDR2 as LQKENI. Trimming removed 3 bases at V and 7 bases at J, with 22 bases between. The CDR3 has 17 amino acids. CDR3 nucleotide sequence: TGTGCCAGCTCACCGCCGGGGTTCGGGGGGCCGCTGAATGAGCAGTTCTTC. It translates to CASSPPGFGGPLNEQFF.

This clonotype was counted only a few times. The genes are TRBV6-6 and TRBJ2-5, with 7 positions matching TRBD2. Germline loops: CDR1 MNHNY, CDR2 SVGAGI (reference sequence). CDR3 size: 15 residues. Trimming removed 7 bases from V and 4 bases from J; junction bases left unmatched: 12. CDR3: CASTTLLGGGETQYF. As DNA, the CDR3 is TGTGCCAGCACCACCTTACTGGGGGGGGGAGAGACCCAGTACTTC.

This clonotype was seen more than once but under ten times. CDR3: CASSFTGQGDEQYF. CDR3 sequence (DNA): TGTGCCAGCAGTTTTACGGGACAGGGCGACGAGCAGTACTTC. This chain links TRBV27 with TRBJ2-7, with TRBD1 matching over 9 bases. The CDR3 sequence is 14 residues long. The trim removed 3 bases at V and 5 bases at J, leaving 5 bases unmatched. Germline V lookup: CDR1 MNHEY, CDR2 SMNVEV (reference sequence).

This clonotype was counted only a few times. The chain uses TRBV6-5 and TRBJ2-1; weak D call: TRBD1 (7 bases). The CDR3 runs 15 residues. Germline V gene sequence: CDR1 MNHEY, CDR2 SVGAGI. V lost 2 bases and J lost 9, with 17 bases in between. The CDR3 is CASSYTYRGAGEQFF. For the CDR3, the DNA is TGTGCCAGCAGTTACACTTACAGGGGAGCGGGTGAGCAGTTCTTC.

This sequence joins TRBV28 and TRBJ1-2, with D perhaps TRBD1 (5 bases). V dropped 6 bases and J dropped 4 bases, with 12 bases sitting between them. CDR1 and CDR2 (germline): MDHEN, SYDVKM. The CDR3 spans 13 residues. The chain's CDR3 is CASRMGGGYGYTF. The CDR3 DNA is TGTGCCAGCAGGATGGGGGGTGGCTATGGCTACACCTTC.

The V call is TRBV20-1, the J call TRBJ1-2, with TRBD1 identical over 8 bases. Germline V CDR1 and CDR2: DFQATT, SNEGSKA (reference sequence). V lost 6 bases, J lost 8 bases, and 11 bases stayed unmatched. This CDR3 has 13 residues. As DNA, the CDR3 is TGCAGTGCGCCTCCAGGGGGCAGAGGGGGCTACACCTTC. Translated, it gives CSAPPGGRGGYTF.

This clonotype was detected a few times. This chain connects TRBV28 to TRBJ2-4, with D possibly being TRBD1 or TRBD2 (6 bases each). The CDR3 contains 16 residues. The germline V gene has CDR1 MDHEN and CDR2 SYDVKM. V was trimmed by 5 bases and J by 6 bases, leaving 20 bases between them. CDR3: CASSAPGDPRGNIQYF. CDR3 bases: TGTGCCAGCAGTGCCCCGGGGGACCCCAGGGGAAACATTCAGTACTTC.

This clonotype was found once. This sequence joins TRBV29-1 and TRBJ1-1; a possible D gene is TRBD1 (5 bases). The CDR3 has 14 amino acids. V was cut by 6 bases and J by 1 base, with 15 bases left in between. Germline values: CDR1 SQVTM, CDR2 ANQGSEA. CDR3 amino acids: CSVRPGRENTEAFF. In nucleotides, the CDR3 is TGCAGCGTCCGACCGGGACGGGAGAACACTGAAGCTTTCTTT.

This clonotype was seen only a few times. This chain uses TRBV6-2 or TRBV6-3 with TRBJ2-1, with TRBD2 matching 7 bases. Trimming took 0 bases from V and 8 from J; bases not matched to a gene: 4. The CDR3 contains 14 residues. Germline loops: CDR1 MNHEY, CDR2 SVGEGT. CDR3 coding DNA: TGTGCCAGCAGTTACTCGACTAGCACGGATGAGCAGTTCTTC. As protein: CASSYSTSTDEQFF.

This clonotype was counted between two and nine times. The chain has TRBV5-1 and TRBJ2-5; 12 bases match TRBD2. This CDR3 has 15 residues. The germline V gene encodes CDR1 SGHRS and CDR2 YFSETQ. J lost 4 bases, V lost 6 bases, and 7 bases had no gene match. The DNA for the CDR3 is TGCGCCAGCAACCCTAGCGGGGGGGCTATAGAGACCCAGTACTTC. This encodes CASNPSGGAIETQYF.

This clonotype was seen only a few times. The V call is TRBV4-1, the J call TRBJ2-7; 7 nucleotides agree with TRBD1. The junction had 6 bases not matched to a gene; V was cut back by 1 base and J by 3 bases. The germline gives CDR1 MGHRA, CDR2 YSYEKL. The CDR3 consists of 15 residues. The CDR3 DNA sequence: TGCGCCAGCAGCCAAGCAGGGGGTGCCCTCTACGAGCAGTACTTC. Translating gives CASSQAGGALYEQYF.

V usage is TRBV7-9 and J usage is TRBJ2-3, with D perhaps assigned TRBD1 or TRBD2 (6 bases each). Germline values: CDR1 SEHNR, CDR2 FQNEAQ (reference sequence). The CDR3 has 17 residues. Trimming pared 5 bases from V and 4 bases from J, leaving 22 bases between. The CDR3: CASSVGRGTRESDTQYF. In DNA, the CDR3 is TGTGCCAGCAGCGTAGGCAGGGGCACCCGGGAGTCAGATACGCAGTATTTT.

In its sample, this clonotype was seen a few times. CDR3 nucleotide sequence: TGTGCCACCAGCATCTCCGGGACAGGGTTCTACGAGCAGTACTTC. Translating it yields CATSISGTGFYEQYF. V is TRBV15 and J is TRBJ2-4; 9 bases fit TRBD1. The J call may be mistaken, given a closer DNA end match to TRBJ2-7. From germline, CDR1 is LNHNV and CDR2 YYDKDF (reference sequence). The CDR3 is 15 residues long.

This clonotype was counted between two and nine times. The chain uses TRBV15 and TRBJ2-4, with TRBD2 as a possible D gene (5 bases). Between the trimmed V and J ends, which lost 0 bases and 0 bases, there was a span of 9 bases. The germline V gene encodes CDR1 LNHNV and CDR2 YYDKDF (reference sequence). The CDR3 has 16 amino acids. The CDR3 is CATSRDRAEAKNIQYF. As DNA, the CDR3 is TGTGCCACCAGCAGAGATAGAGCGGAAGCCAAAAACATTCAGTACTTC.

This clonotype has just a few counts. CDR3 amino acids: CASSPTVEYEKLFF. The DNA for the CDR3 is TGTGCCAGCTCACCAACCGTGGAGTATGAAAAACTGTTTTTT. V gene TRBV18 combines with J gene TRBJ1-4; D is uncertain. Germline V gene data show CDR1 as KGHSH and CDR2 as LQKENI. This CDR3 comprises 14 residues. V lost 2 bases, J lost 6 bases, and 10 bases lay in between. The variable domain in full, with the rest retrieved from reference TRBV18 and TRBJ1-4, is NAGVMQNPRHLVRRRGQEARLRCSPMKGHSHVYWYRQLPEEGLKFMVYLQKENIIDESGMPKERFSAEFPKEGPSILRIQQVVRGDSAAYFCASSPTVEYEKLFFGSGTQLSVL.

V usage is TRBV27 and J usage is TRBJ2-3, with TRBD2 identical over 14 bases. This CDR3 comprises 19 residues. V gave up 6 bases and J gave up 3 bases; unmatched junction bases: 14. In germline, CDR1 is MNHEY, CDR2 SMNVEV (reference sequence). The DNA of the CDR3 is TGTGCCAGCAGCCCTCGCCTTAGACTAGCGGGGGGGAGAACAGATACGCAGTATTTT. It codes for CASSPRLRLAGGRTDTQYF.

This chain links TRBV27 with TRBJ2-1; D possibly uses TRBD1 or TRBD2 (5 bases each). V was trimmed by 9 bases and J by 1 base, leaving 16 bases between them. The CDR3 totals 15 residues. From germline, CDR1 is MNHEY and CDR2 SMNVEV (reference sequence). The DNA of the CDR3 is TGTGCCAGTACCCCCTCTTGGGGGTCCTACAATGAGCAGTTCTTC. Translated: CASTPSWGSYNEQFF.

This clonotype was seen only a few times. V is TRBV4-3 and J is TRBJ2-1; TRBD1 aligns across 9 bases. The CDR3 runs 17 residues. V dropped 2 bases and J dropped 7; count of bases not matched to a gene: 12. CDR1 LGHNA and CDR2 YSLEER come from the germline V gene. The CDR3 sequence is CASSQMEGTGPGNEQFF. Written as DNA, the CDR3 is TGCGCCAGCAGCCAAATGGAGGGGACAGGGCCAGGAAATGAGCAGTTCTTC.

The CDR3 DNA follows: TGTGCCAGCAGCCAAGCCCAGAAGACCAATGAGCAGTTCTTC. Translated, it gives CASSQAQKTNEQFF. The chain links TRBV3-1 to TRBJ2-1; D not certain. This CDR3 contains 14 residues. Trimming removed 1 base from V and 6 bases from J, with 10 bases in between. Looked up from germline, CDR1 is LGHDT and CDR2 is YNNKEL (reference sequence).

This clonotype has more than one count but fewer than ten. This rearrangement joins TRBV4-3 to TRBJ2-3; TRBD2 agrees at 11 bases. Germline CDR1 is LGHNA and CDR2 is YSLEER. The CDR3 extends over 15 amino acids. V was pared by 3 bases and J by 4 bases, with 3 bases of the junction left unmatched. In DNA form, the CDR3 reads TGCGCCAGCAGCCAGACTAGCGGGGTGCCAGATACGCAGTATTTT. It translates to CASSQTSGVPDTQYF.

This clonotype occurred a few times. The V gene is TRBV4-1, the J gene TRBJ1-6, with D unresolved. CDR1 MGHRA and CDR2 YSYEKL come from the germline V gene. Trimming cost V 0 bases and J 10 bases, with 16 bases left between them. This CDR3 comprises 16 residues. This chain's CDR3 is CASSQEVRPIGSPLHF. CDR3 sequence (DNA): TGCGCCAGCAGCCAAGAAGTTCGCCCTATCGGGTCACCCCTCCACTTT.

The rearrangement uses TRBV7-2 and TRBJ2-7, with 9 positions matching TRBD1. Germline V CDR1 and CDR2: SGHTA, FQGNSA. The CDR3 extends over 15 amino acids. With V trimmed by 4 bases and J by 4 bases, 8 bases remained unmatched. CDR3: CASSSDRGSRYEQYF. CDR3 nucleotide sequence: TGTGCCAGCAGCTCGGACAGGGGTTCAAGGTACGAGCAGTACTTC.

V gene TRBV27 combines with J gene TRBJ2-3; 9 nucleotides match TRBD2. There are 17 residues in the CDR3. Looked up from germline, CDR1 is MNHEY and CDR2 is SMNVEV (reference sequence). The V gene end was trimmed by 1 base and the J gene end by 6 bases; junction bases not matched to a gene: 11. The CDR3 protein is CASSLYPLAGLTDTQYF. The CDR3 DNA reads TGTGCCAGCAGTTTATACCCTCTAGCGGGGCTAACTGATACGCAGTATTTT.

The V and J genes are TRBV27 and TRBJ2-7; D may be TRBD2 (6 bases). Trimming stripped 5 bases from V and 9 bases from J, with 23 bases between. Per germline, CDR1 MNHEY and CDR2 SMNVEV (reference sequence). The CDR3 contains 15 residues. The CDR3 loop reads CASSVGGSVPTGQYF. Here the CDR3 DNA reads TGTGCCAGCAGTGTGGGGGGATCGGTGCCTACGGGGCAGTACTTC.

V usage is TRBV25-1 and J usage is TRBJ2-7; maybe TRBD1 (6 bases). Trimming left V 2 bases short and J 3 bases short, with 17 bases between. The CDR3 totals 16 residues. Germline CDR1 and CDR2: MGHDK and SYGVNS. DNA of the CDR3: TGTGCCAGCAGTGAACACGAGTTGGGCAGGGGCTACGAGCAGTACTTC. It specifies CASSEHELGRGYEQYF.

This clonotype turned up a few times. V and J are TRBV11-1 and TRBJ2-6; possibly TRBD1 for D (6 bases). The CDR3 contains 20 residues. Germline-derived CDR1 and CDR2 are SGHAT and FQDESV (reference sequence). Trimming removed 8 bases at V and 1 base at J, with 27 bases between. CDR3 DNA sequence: TGTGCCAGCGCTACGTTTGGACAGCATGTTGGGGCATCTGGGGCCAACGTCCTGACTTTC. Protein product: CASATFGQHVGASGANVLTF.

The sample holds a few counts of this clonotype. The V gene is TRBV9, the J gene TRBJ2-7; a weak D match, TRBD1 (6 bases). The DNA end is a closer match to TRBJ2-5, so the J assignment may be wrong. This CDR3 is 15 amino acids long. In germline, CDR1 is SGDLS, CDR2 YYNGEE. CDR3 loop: CASSDTPGVLVTQYF. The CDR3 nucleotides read TGTGCCAGCAGCGACACCCCAGGGGTCCTAGTGACCCAGTACTTC.